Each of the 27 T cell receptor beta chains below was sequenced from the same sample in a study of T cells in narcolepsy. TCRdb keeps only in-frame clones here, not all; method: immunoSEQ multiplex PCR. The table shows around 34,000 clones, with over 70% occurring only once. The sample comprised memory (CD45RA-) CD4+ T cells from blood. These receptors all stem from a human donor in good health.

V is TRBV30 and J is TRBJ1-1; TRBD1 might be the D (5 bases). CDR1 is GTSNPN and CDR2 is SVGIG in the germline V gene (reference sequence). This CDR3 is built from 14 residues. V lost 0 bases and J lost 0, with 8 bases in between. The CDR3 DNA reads TGTGCCTGGAGTGTGGCGGGGGTGAACACTGAAGCTTTCTTT. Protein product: CAWSVAGVNTEAFF.

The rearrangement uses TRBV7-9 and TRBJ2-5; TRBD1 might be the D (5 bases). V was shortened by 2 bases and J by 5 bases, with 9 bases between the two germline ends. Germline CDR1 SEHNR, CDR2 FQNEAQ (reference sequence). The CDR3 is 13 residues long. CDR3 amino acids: CASSLQGSETQYF. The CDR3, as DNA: TGTGCCAGCAGCTTACAGGGATCGGAGACCCAGTACTTC.

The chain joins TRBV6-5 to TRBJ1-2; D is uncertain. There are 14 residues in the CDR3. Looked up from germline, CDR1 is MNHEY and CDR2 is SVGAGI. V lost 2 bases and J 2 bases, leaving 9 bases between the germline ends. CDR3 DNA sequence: TGTGCCAGCAGTTACGAGGGATCCAACTATGGCTACACCTTC. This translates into CASSYEGSNYGYTF.

The CDR3 DNA reads as TGTGCCAGCAGTTACTCTCTGCGGGAGGGCTACAATGAGCAGTTCTTC. Amino acids: CASSYSLREGYNEQFF. V usage is TRBV6-5 and J usage is TRBJ2-1; 9 positions match TRBD2. The germline V gene has CDR1 MNHEY and CDR2 SVGAGI. V shed 0 bases, J shed 3 bases, and the junction held 3 bases outside the gene matches. The CDR3 totals 16 residues.

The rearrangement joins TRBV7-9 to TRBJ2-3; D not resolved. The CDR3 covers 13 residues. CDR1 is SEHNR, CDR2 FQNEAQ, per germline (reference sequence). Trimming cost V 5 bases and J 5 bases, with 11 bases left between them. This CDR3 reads CASSPWPEDTQYF. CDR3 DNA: TGTGCCAGCAGCCCTTGGCCGGAAGATACGCAGTATTTT. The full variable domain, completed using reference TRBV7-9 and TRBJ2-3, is DTGVSQNPRHKITKRGQNVTFRCDPISEHNRLYWYRQTLGQGPEFLTYFQNEAQLEKSRLLSDRFSAERPKGSFSTLEIQRTEQGDSAMYLCASSPWPEDTQYFGPGTRLTVL.

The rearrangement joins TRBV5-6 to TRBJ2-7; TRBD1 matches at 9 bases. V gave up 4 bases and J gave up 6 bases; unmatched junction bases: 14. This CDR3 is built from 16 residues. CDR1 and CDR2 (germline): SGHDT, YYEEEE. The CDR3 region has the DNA TGTGCCAGCAGCCCGATCCCGGGACAGGGTTTGGGCGAGCAGTACTTC. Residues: CASSPIPGQGLGEQYF.

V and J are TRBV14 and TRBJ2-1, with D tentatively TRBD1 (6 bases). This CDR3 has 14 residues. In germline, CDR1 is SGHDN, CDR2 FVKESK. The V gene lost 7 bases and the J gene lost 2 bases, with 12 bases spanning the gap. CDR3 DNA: TGTGCCAGCAATTTACAGGGAACCTACAATGAGCAGTTCTTC. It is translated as CASNLQGTYNEQFF.

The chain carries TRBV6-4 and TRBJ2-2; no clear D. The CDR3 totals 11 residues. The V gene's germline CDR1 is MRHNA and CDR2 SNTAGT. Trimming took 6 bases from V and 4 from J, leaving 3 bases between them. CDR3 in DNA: TGTGCCAGCAGAAGCACCGGGGAGCTGTTTTTT. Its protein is CASRSTGELFF.

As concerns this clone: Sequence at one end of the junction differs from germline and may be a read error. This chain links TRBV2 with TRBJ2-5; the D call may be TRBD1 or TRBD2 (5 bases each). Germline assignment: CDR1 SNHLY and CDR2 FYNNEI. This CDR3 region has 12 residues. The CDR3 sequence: CASSEAWDGRDF. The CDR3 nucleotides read TGTGCCAGCAGTGAAGCCTGGGACGGTAGGGACTTC.

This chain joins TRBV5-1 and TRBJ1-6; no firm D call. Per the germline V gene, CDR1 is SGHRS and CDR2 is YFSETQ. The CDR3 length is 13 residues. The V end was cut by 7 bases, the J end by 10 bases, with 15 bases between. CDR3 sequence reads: CASGLDIRSPLHF. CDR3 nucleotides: TGCGCCAGCGGACTCGACATACGGTCACCCCTCCACTTT.

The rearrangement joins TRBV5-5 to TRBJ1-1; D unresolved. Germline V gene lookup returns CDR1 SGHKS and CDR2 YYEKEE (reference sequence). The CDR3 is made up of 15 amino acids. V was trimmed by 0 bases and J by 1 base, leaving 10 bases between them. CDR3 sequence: CASSLGVLRNTEAFF. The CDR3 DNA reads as TGTGCCAGCAGCTTGGGGGTGCTTCGGAACACTGAAGCTTTCTTT. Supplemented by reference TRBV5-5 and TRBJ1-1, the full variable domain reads DAGVTQSPTHLIKTRGQQVTLRCSPISGHKSVSWYQQVLGQGPQFIFQYYEKEERGRGNFPDRFSARQFPNYSSELNVNALLLGDSALYLCASSLGVLRNTEAFFGQGTRLTVV.

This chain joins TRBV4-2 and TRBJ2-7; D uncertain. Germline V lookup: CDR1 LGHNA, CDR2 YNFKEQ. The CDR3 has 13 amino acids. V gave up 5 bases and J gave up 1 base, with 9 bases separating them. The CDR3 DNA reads TGTGCCAGCAGCTCAAAATTGTCCTACGAGCAGTACTTC. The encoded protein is CASSSKLSYEQYF.

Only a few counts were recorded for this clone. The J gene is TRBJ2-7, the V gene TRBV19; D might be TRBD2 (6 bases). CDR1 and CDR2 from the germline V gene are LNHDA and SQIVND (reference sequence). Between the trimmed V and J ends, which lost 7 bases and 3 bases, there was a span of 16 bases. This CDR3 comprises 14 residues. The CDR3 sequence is CASTLTGANYEQYF. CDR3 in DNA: TGTGCCAGTACTCTAACGGGAGCCAACTACGAGCAGTACTTC.

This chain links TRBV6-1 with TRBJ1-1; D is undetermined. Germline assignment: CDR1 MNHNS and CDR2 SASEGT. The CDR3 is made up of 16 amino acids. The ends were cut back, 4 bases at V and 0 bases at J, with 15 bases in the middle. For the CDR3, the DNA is TGTGCCAGCAGTGCGCCGTGGCAGCAGATGAACACTGAAGCTTTCTTT. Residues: CASSAPWQQMNTEAFF.

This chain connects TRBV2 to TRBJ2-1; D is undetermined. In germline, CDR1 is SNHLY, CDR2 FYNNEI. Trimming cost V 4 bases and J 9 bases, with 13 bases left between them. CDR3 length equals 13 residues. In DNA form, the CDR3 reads TGTGCCAGCAGTGTTCAAGGGTTTCGTGAGCAGTTCTTC. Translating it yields CASSVQGFREQFF.

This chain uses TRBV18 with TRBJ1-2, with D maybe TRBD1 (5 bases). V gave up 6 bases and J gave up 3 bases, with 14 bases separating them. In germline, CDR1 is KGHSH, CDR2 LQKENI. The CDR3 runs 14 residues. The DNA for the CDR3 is TGTGCCAGCTCGCTGGCCCGAGGGGACTATGGCTACACCTTC. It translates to CASSLARGDYGYTF. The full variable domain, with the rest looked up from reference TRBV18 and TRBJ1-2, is NAGVMQNPRHLVRRRGQEARLRCSPMKGHSHVYWYRQLPEEGLKFMVYLQKENIIDESGMPKERFSAEFPKEGPSILRIQQVVRGDSAAYFCASSLARGDYGYTFGSGTRLTVV.

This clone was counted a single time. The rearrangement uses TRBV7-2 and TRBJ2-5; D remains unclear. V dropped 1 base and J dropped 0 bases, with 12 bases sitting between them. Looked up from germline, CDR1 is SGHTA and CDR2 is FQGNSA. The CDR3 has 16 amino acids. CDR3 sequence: CASSLVARTYQETQYF. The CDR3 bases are TGTGCCAGCAGCTTAGTCGCCAGAACGTACCAAGAGACCCAGTACTTC.

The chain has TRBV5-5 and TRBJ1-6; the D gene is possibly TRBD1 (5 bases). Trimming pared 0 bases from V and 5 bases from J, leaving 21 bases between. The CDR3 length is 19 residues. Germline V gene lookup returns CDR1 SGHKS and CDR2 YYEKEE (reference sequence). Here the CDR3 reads CASSLASLSGQGDNSPLHF. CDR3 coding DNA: TGTGCCAGCAGCTTGGCATCATTGAGTGGGCAGGGCGATAATTCACCCCTCCACTTT.

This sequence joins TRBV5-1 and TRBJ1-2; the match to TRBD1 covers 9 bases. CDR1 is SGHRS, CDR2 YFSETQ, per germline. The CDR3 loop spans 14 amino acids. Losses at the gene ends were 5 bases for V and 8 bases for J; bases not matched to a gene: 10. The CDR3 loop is CASSGRTGETGYTF. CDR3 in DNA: TGCGCCAGCAGTGGAAGGACAGGGGAAACGGGCTACACCTTC.

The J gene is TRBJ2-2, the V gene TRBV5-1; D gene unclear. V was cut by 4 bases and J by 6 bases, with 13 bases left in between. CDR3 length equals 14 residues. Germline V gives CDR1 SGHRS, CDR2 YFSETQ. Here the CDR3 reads CASSRIPLSGELFF. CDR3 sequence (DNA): TGCGCCAGCAGCCGGATACCCCTCTCCGGGGAGCTGTTTTTT.

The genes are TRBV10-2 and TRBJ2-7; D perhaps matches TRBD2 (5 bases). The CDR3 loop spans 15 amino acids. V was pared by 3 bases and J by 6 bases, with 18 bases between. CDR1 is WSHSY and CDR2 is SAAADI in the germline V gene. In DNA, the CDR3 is TGCGCCAGCAGTGACGGGAAGAAGTGGGATGGCGAGCAGTACTTC. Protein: CASSDGKKWDGEQYF.

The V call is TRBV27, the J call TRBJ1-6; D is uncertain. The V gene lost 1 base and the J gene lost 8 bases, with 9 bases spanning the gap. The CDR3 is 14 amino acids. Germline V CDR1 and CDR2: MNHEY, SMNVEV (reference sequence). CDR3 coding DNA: TGTGCCAGCAGTTTATTAACTTTATATTCACCCCTCCACTTT. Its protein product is CASSLLTLYSPLHF.

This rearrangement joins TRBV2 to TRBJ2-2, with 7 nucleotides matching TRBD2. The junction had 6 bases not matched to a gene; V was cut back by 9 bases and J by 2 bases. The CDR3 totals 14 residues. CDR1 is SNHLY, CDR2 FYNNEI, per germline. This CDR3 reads CASLGGRNTGELFF. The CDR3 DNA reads TGTGCCAGTCTCGGCGGGAGAAACACCGGGGAGCTGTTTTTT.

The CDR3 reads CASSLGGQLLKNTEAFF. CDR3 in DNA: TGCGCCAGCAGCTTGGGGGGACAGCTCTTAAAGAACACTGAAGCTTTCTTT. The V and J genes are TRBV5-1 and TRBJ1-1, with 7 bases identical to TRBD1. The germline V gene encodes CDR1 SGHRS and CDR2 YFSETQ. With V trimmed by 0 bases and J by 1 base, 9 bases remained unmatched. The CDR3 contains 17 residues.

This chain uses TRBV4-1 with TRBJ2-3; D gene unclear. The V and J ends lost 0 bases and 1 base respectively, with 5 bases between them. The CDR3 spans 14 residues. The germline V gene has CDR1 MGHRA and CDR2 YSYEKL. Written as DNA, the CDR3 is TGCGCCAGCAGCCAAGAAATACGCACAGATACGCAGTATTTT. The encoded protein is CASSQEIRTDTQYF.

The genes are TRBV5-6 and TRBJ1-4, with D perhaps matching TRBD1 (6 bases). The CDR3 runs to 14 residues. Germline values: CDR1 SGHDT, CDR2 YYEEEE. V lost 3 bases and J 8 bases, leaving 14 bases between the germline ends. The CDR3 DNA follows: TGTGCCAGCAGCTATGGGGGCGCCGGGGAAAAACTGTTTTTT. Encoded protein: CASSYGGAGEKLFF.

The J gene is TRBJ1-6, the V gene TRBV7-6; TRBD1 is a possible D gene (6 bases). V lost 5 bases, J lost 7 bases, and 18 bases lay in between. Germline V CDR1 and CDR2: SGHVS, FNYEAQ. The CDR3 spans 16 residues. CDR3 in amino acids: CASSPRPDSRNSPLHF. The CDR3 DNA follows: TGTGCCAGCAGCCCAAGGCCGGACAGCAGGAATTCACCCCTCCACTTT.